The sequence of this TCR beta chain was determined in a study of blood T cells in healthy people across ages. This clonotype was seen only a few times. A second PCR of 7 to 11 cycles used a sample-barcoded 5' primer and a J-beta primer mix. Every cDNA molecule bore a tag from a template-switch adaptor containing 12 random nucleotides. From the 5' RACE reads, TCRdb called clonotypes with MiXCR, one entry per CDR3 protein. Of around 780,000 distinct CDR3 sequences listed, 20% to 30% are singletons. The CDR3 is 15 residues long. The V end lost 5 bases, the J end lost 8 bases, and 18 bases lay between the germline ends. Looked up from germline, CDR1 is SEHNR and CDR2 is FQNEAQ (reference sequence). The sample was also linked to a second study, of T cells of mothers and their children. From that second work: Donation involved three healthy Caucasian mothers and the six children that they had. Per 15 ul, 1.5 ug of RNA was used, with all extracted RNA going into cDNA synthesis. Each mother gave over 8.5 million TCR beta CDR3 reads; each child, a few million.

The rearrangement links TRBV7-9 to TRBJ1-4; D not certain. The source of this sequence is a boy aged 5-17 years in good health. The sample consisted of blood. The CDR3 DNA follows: TGTGCCAGCAGCCCTTGGGAGTCGCAAGGGGAAAAACTGTTTTTT. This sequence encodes CASSPWESQGEKLFF.